This TCR beta chain was documented in a study of blood T cell repertoires in COVID-19. Study in general: Samples of COVID-19 (acute and convalescent) were obtained from the United States, Italy and Spain. PBMCs, B-cell-depleted T cells, or T cells provided the cDNA or gDNA that made up the material.

This CDR3 region has 14 residues. V was clipped by 3 bases and J by 0 bases, with 9 bases between them. From germline, CDR1 is MNHEY and CDR2 SMNVEV (reference sequence). Authors' data handling: Nucleated cell number was recorded as an estimate derived from reference gene primer amplification. Sequencing used immunoSEQ multiplex PCR; TCRdb keeps in-frame clones, though not all of them. V and J calls plus clone size are reproduced from that table; the DNA served to infer D and trimming. The data contain a few hundred thousand clones, approximately 81% of them singletons. The V call is TRBV27, the J call TRBJ2-7; D possibly corresponds to TRBD2 (6 bases). The sample taken for sequencing was peripheral blood. This TCR was sampled from a man aged 50-60 years who had recovered from COVID-19. The CDR3 region has the DNA TGTGCCAGCAGTTTGAGGGGACTCTCCTACGAGCAGTACTTC. It is translated as CASSLRGLSYEQYF.